Shown below are 29 T cell receptor beta chains from a single sample sequenced in a study of T cell clonotyping in hematopoietic cell transplantation. The time point: recipient sample about 28 days before transplant, after cytoreduction. Repertoires were generated with immunoSEQ multiplex PCR, while TCRdb's copy carries only in-frame clones and drops some. The table records around 80,000 clones, 90% to 96% of them present only once. The sample was peripheral blood mononuclear cells, taken before stem cell transplant. The receptors derive from a woman aged 50 to 60 with acute myeloid leukemia. Some clones in this sample may be carry-over from other donors' samples.

The gene calls are TRBV5-1 and TRBJ2-1; no firm D call. Per the germline V gene, CDR1 is SGHRS and CDR2 is YFSETQ. This CDR3 has 15 amino acids. Trimming removed 0 bases from V and 8 bases from J, with 15 bases in between. The CDR3 coding sequence is TGCGCCAGCAGCTTGGATGCGGAAGTAGGCTATGAGCAGTTCTTC. Protein product: CASSLDAEVGYEQFF. The full variable domain, completed using reference TRBV5-1 and TRBJ2-1, is KAGVTQTPRYLIKTRGQQVTLSCSPISGHRSVSWYQQTPGQGLQFLFEYFSETQRNKGNFPGRFSGRQFSNSRSEMNVSTLELGDSALYLCASSLDAEVGYEQFFGPGTRLTVL.

This clone was counted a few times. This CDR3 is CASSYSVTSGTDTQYF. In DNA form, the CDR3 reads TGTGCCAGCAGTTACTCGGTCACTAGCGGGACAGATACGCAGTATTTT. V is TRBV6-6 and J is TRBJ2-3; 9 bases are a match to TRBD2. V shed 0 bases, J shed 3 bases, and the junction held 4 bases outside the gene matches. The CDR3 is made up of 16 amino acids. CDR1 is MNHNY and CDR2 is SVGAGI in the germline V gene (reference sequence).

The chain links TRBV25-1 to TRBJ2-7, with 10 bases that match TRBD1. This CDR3 is 13 amino acids long. V lost 3 bases to trimming and J lost 6 bases; unmatched junction nucleotides: 2. Looked up from germline, CDR1 is MGHDK and CDR2 is SYGVNS. The chain's CDR3 is CASSDWTGGEQYF. The CDR3 nucleotides are TGTGCCAGCAGTGATTGGACAGGGGGCGAGCAGTACTTC.

This chain connects TRBV30 to TRBJ1-3, with D perhaps matching TRBD1 (6 bases). Germline CDR1 is GTSNPN and CDR2 is SVGIG (reference sequence). Trimming stripped 4 bases from V and 0 bases from J, with 13 bases between. This CDR3 has 15 residues. CDR3 amino acids: CAWTGDTNSGNTIYF. The DNA for the CDR3 is TGTGCCTGGACTGGGGACACTAACTCTGGAAACACCATATATTTT.

V is TRBV15 and J is TRBJ1-2, with D unclear. The CDR3 contains 11 residues. Between the trimmed V and J ends, which lost 3 bases and 2 bases, there was a span of 1 base. Germline V gene sequence: CDR1 LNHNV, CDR2 YYDKDF (reference sequence). The CDR3 coding sequence is TGTGCCACCAGCAGGAACTATGGCTACACCTTC. This sequence encodes CATSRNYGYTF.

The rearrangement links TRBV19 to TRBJ1-2; tentative D call: TRBD1 (6 bases). This CDR3 spans 17 amino acids. Germline V CDR1 and CDR2: LNHDA, SQIVND (reference sequence). V was clipped by 3 bases and J by 4 bases, with 21 bases between them. The CDR3 DNA is TGTGCCAGTAGTATGGAAGAGGGGGACCGACTATTCTATGGCTACACCTTC. Amino acid sequence: CASSMEEGDRLFYGYTF.

This clone was observed once. The gene calls are TRBV6-5 and TRBJ1-1; 9 nucleotides line up with TRBD1. This CDR3 spans 14 amino acids. The V gene's germline CDR1 is MNHEY and CDR2 SVGAGI. The J segment lost 4 bases and the V segment lost 6 bases, leaving 6 bases of the junction unmatched. This chain's CDR3 is CASRLTGGTTEAFF. The CDR3 DNA sequence: TGTGCCAGCAGACTGACAGGGGGGACCACTGAAGCTTTCTTT.

In regard to this clone: This CDR3 fails to terminate in the conserved phenylalanine or tryptophan, so it likely reflects a read error. The DNA is left out, because the CDR3 cannot be placed on it with certainty; the CDR3 is given as TCRdb lists it. The chain combines TRBV5-6 with TRBJ2-3; the DNA was not compared with TRBD1, the D call given in the table. Germline lookup yields CDR1 SGHDT and CDR2 YYEEEE. The CDR3 is made up of 8 amino acids, end residues included. CDR3 sequence reads: CASSAVKG.

This rearrangement joins TRBV9 to TRBJ2-3, with 7 positions matching TRBD2. Germline V gene lookup returns CDR1 SGDLS and CDR2 YYNGEE. V lost 4 bases to trimming and J lost 2 bases; unmatched junction nucleotides: 16. The CDR3 runs to 18 residues. The CDR3 reads CASSPRGRAMASTDTQYF. The CDR3 DNA follows: TGTGCCAGCAGCCCCCGTGGGAGGGCTATGGCTTCCACAGATACGCAGTATTTT.

This chain links TRBV11-3 with TRBJ2-5; 10 nucleotides match TRBD2. The CDR3 contains 16 residues. CDR1 and CDR2 (germline): SGHNT, YENEEA. J was trimmed by 1 base and V by 3 bases; bases with no gene match: 5. The CDR3 coding sequence is TGTGCCAGCAGCTTGGGAACTAGCGGGGCCCAAGAGACCCAGTACTTC. It translates to CASSLGTSGAQETQYF.

V gene TRBV5-1 combines with J gene TRBJ1-2, with D maybe TRBD1 (5 bases). The CDR3 runs to 14 residues. The V end lost 1 base, the J end lost 1 base, and 8 bases lay between the germline ends. Germline V gene sequence: CDR1 SGHRS, CDR2 YFSETQ. The CDR3 loop reads CASSLTGVNYGYTF. CDR3 DNA: TGCGCCAGCAGCTTGACAGGTGTTAACTATGGCTACACCTTC.

V usage is TRBV13 and J usage is TRBJ2-7; D is undetermined. This CDR3 spans 11 amino acids. Germline CDR1 and CDR2: PRHDT and FYEKMQ (reference sequence). V lost 3 bases and J 3 bases, leaving 3 bases between the germline ends. In DNA form, the CDR3 reads TGTGCCAGCAGCTTGGACTACGAGCAGTACTTC. Translation: CASSLDYEQYF.

The CDR3 sequence: CASRWAADTEAFF. CDR3 coding DNA: TGTGCCAGTAGGTGGGCGGCGGACACTGAAGCTTTCTTT. The rearrangement joins TRBV19 to TRBJ1-1; no clear D gene. In germline, CDR1 is LNHDA, CDR2 SQIVND (reference sequence). Trimming stripped 6 bases from V and 3 bases from J, with 11 bases between. This CDR3 has 13 amino acids.

In this sample, this clone turned up once. This chain links TRBV9 with TRBJ1-4; D call uncertain. Germline V gene data show CDR1 as SGDLS and CDR2 as YYNGEE. The V end lost 3 bases, the J end lost 6 bases, and 3 bases lay between the germline ends. This CDR3 region has 11 residues. The chain's CDR3 is CASSGDEKLFF. CDR3 bases: TGTGCCAGCAGCGGGGATGAAAAACTGTTTTTT.

CDR3 DNA sequence: TGTGCCAGCAGCCAAGTCTTCAGGGGGGACTCAACTGAAGCTTTCTTT. Its translation: CASSQVFRGDSTEAFF. The V and J genes are TRBV4-2 and TRBJ1-1; TRBD1 matches at 7 bases. Germline assignment: CDR1 LGHNA and CDR2 YNFKEQ. The CDR3 is 16 residues long. After removal of 1 base from V and 5 bases from J, the junction contained 10 bases not matched to a gene.

CDR3 loop: CASSAGTSGNTIYF. CDR3 nucleotide sequence: TGTGCCAGCAGCGCCGGGACCTCTGGAAACACCATATATTTT. The chain is built from TRBV14 and TRBJ1-3, with D perhaps matching TRBD1 (5 bases). V dropped 5 bases and J dropped 0 bases, with 8 bases sitting between them. The CDR3 covers 14 residues. CDR1 is SGHDN, CDR2 FVKESK, per germline.

This chain uses TRBV10-3 with TRBJ2-7, with 10 bases matching TRBD1. CDR1 and CDR2 (germline): ENHRY, SYGVKD. CDR3 length equals 15 residues. Unmatched junction bases numbered 7, after V lost 8 bases and J lost 0 bases. The CDR3 is CAIGRGQGSSYEQYF. As DNA, the CDR3 is TGTGCCATCGGAAGGGGACAGGGGAGCTCCTACGAGCAGTACTTC.

This sequence joins TRBV18 and TRBJ1-1; D gene ambiguous. V gave up 6 bases and J gave up 6 bases, with 11 bases separating them. Germline V CDR1 and CDR2: KGHSH, LQKENI. This CDR3 has 12 amino acids. In DNA, the CDR3 is TGTGCCAGCTCCCTTGAAGACGCTGAAGCTTTCTTT. Its protein product is CASSLEDAEAFF. Drawing the rest from reference TRBV18 and TRBJ1-1, the complete variable domain is NAGVMQNPRHLVRRRGQEARLRCSPMKGHSHVYWYRQLPEEGLKFMVYLQKENIIDESGMPKERFSAEFPKEGPSILRIQQVVRGDSAAYFCASSLEDAEAFFGQGTRLTVV.

This rearrangement joins TRBV5-4 to TRBJ2-5; a weak D match, TRBD2 (6 bases). Germline V gene data show CDR1 as SGHNT and CDR2 as YYREEE (reference sequence). The CDR3 is made up of 13 amino acids. Trimming pared 5 bases from V and 4 bases from J, leaving 12 bases between. CDR3 amino acids: CASSLTRGETQYF. The CDR3 DNA reads as TGTGCCAGCAGTCTGACTAGGGGAGAGACCCAGTACTTC. The whole variable domain, remainder taken from reference TRBV5-4 and TRBJ2-5, is ETGVTQSPTHLIKTRGQQVTLRCSSQSGHNTVSWYQQALGQGPQFIFQYYREEENGRGNFPPRFSGLQFPNYSSELNVNALELDDSALYLCASSLTRGETQYFGPGTRLLVL.

The chain carries TRBV30 and TRBJ2-2; D is possibly TRBD1 or TRBD2 (5 bases each). Germline V gene sequence: CDR1 GTSNPN, CDR2 SVGIG (reference sequence). CDR3 length: 13 amino acids. V gave up 1 base and J gave up 6 bases, with 9 bases separating them. The CDR3 DNA reads TGTGCCTGGAGTGGGGGGTTTCCCGGGGAGCTGTTTTTT. Protein: CAWSGGFPGELFF.

The genes are TRBV5-1 and TRBJ1-2, with unresolved D. CDR3 length equals 15 residues. V lost 4 bases and J lost 2, with 15 bases in between. Germline V gene data show CDR1 as SGHRS and CDR2 as YFSETQ. The CDR3 DNA reads TGCGCCAGCAGCATCGGAGGACGGGGAAACTATGGCTACACCTTC. Translated, it gives CASSIGGRGNYGYTF.

V and J are TRBV29-1 and TRBJ2-2; D is unresolved. Germline CDR1 reads SQVTM; CDR2 reads ANQGSEA. The CDR3 has 14 residues. Trimming shortened V by 4 bases and J by 0 bases, and 9 bases separated the two germline ends. The CDR3 nucleotides are TGCAGCGTTGGTGGTTTGACGAACACCGGGGAGCTGTTTTTT. Translated: CSVGGLTNTGELFF.

This clone was counted once. V gene TRBV6-5 combines with J gene TRBJ2-7; no definite D call. Germline V CDR1 and CDR2: MNHEY, SVGAGI. The CDR3 covers 11 residues. V lost 6 bases and J lost 4, with 7 bases in between. DNA of the CDR3: TGTGCCAGCAGGACGCTGTACGAGCAGTACTTC. Translation gives CASRTLYEQYF.

V and J are TRBV19 and TRBJ1-1, with TRBD1 matching 9 bases. CDR3 length: 16 amino acids. From germline, CDR1 is LNHDA and CDR2 SQIVND (reference sequence). V shed 5 bases, J shed 0 bases, and the junction held 7 bases outside the gene matches. DNA for the CDR3: TGTGCCAGTAGTCCCGGACAGGGGAATATGAACACTGAAGCTTTCTTT. It encodes CASSPGQGNMNTEAFF.

The chain couples TRBV30 to TRBJ1-4; tentative D call: TRBD1 (5 bases). Trimming removed 8 bases at V and 6 bases at J, with 22 bases between. The germline V gene encodes CDR1 GTSNPN and CDR2 SVGIG (reference sequence). This CDR3 comprises 15 residues. The CDR3 DNA follows: TGTGCCCACCAAAGACAGACCAGTCTCTATGAAAAACTGTTTTTT. Residues: CAHQRQTSLYEKLFF.

The V gene is TRBV12-5, the J gene TRBJ1-1; D remains ambiguous. There are 13 residues in the CDR3. V dropped 5 bases and J dropped 1 base, with 8 bases sitting between them. Germline loops: CDR1 LGHNT, CDR2 FRNRAP. The CDR3: CASGKTENTEAFF. CDR3 nucleotide sequence: TGTGCTAGTGGTAAGACTGAGAACACTGAAGCTTTCTTT.

This chain uses TRBV6-1 with TRBJ2-7; 8 nucleotides align to TRBD2. The junction had 6 bases not matched to a gene; V was cut back by 8 bases and J by 3 bases. The germline V gene encodes CDR1 MNHNS and CDR2 SASEGT. The CDR3 has 13 residues. The CDR3 reads CASGSGGSYEQYF. CDR3 DNA sequence: TGTGCCAGCGGCTCGGGGGGGAGCTACGAGCAGTACTTC.

This clone is a singleton in its sample. The chain recombines TRBV30 with TRBJ2-6; D possibly uses TRBD1 or TRBD2 (5 bases each). This CDR3 has 13 amino acids. The germline V and J ends were trimmed by 5 bases and 2 bases, with 7 bases remaining between them. CDR1 is GTSNPN, CDR2 SVGIG, per germline (reference sequence). The CDR3 coding sequence is TGTGCCTGGGGGACGACTGGGGCCAACGTCCTGACTTTC. It encodes CAWGTTGANVLTF.

The chain employs TRBV7-3 and TRBJ1-3, with a weak D call TRBD1 (5 bases). The CDR3 extends over 13 amino acids. V lost 3 bases and J lost 4, with 7 bases in between. Germline lookup yields CDR1 SGHTA and CDR2 FQGTGA. CDR3: CASSFQGGNTIYF. CDR3 bases: TGTGCCAGCAGCTTTCAGGGCGGAAACACCATATATTTT.